This T cell receptor (beta chain) stems from a study of control samples from healthy donors and cancer patients. Produced via immunoSEQ multiplex PCR; TCRdb's table is partial and in-frame only. This table holds about 50,000 clones, 94% found once. The origin of this receptor is a man aged 25-40 years in good health. The sequenced sample was blood.

The CDR3 nucleotides are TGCGCCAGCAGCTTCCGGGACATCCTACAAGAGACCCAGTACTTC. Its translation is CASSFRDILQETQYF. V usage is TRBV5-1 and J usage is TRBJ2-5; tentatively, D is TRBD1 (6 bases). The V end was cut by 2 bases, the J end by 2 bases, with 13 bases between. The CDR3 totals 15 residues. CDR1 and CDR2 from the germline V gene are SGHRS and YFSETQ.